Described below is a single TCR beta chain sequence and its context. The antigen is undetermined. The CDR3 length is 14 residues. Germline CDR1 is SGHVS and CDR2 is FQNEAQ. V lost 1 base to trimming and J lost 3 bases, with 9 bases between them. This entry comes from a study of shared clonotypes between healthy human individuals. Findings and caveats of the study: In contrast to clonotypes shared by all four donors, non-shared clonotypes had lower generation probabilities.

Measured with immunoSEQ multiplex PCR; TCRdb has only the in-frame clones, and not every one. The table lists approximately 2,000,000 clones, 85% to 95% of them singletons. This clonotype was sampled from a young man in good health. Some clones in this sample may be carry-over from other donors' samples. Sequences were obtained from naive CD4+ T cells from PBMCs. Indicated subset: CD45RA+ positively selected. This rearrangement joins TRBV7-8 to TRBJ1-2; possible D gene TRBD1, 5 bases. The CDR3 loop reads CASSLDGRDYGYTF. CDR3 DNA sequence: TGTGCCAGCAGCTTAGATGGCAGGGACTATGGCTACACCTTC.